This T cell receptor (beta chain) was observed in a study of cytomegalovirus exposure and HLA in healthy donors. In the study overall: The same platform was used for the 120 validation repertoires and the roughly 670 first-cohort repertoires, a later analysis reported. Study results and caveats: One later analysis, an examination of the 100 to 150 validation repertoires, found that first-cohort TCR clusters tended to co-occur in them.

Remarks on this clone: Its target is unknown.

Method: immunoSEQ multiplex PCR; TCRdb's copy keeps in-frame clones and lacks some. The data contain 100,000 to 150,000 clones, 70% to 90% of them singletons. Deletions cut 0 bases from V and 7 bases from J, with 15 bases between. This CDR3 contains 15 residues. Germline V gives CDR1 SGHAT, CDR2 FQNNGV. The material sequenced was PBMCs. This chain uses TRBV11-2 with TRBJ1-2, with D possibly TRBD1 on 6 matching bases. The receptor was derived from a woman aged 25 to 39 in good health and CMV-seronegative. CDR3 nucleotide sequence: TGTGCCAGCAGCTTAGATCTCAACTACAGGGCTGGCTACACCTTC. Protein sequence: CASSLDLNYRAGYTF.